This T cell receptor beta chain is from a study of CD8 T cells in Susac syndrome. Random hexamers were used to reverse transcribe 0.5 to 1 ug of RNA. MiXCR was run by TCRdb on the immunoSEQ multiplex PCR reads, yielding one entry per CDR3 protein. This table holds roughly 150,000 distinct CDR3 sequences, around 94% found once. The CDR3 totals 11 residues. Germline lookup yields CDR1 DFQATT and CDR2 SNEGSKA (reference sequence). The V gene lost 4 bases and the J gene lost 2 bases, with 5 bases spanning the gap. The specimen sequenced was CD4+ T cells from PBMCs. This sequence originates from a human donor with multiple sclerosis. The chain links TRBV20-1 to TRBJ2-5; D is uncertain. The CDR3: CSANYQETQYF. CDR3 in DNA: TGCAGTGCTAACTATCAAGAGACCCAGTACTTC.